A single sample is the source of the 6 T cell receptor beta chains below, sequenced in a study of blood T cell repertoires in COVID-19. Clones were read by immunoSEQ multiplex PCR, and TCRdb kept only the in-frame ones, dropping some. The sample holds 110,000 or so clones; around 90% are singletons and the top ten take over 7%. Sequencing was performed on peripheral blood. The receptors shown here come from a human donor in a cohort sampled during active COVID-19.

The CDR3 reads CASSVVLDTQYF. CDR3 nucleotide sequence: TGTGCCAGCAGCGTAGTATTAGATACGCAGTATTTT. V gene TRBV9 combines with J gene TRBJ2-3; D call uncertain. The CDR3 length is 12 residues. V shed 0 bases and J shed 5 bases, with 4 bases lying between them. Per the germline V gene, CDR1 is SGDLS and CDR2 is YYNGEE.

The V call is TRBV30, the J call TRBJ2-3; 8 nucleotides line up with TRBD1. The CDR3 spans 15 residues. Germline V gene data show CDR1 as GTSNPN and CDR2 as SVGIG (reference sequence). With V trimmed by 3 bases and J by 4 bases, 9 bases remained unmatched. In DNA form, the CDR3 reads TGTGCCTGGAGGGTCGCAGGGGGCAACGCAGATACGCAGTATTTT. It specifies CAWRVAGGNADTQYF.

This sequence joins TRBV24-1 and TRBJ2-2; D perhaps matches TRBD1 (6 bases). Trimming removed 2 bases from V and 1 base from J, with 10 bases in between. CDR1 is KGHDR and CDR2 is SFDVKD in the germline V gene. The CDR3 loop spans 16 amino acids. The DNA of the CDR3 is TGTGCCACCAGTGATTACTCGACAGGGAACACCGGGGAGCTGTTTTTT. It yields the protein CATSDYSTGNTGELFF.

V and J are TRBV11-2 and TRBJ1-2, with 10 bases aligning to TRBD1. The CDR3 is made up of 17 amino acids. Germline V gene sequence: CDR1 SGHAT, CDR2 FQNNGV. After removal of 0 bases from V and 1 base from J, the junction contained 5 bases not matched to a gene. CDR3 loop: CASSLDGGQGVNYGYTF. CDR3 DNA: TGTGCCAGCAGCTTAGATGGCGGACAGGGGGTTAACTATGGCTACACCTTC.

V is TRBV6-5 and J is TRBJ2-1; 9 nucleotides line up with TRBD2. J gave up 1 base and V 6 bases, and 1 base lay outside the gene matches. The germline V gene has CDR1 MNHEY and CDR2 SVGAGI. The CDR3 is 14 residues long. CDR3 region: CASRLAGSYNEQFF. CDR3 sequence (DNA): TGTGCCAGCAGGCTAGCGGGATCCTACAATGAGCAGTTCTTC.

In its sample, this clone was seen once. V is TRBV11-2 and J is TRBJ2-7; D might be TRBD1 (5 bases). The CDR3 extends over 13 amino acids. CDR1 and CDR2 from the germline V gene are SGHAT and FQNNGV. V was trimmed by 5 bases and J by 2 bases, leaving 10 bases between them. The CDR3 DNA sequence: TGTGCCAGCAGCCGCGACAGACCCTACGAGCAGTACTTC. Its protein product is CASSRDRPYEQYF.